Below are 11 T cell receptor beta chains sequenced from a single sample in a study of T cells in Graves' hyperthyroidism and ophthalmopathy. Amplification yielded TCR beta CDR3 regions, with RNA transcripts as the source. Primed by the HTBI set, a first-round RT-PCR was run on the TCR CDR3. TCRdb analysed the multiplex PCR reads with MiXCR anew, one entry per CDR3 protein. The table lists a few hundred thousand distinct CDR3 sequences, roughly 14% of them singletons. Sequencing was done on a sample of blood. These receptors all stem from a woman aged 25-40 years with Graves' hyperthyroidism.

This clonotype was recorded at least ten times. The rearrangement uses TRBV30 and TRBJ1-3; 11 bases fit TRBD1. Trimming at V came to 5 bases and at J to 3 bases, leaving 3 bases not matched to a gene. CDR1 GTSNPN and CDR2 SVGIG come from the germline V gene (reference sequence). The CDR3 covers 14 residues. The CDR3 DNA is TGTGCCTGGGAAGGGACAGGGGGTGGAAACACCATATATTTT. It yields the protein CAWEGTGGGNTIYF.

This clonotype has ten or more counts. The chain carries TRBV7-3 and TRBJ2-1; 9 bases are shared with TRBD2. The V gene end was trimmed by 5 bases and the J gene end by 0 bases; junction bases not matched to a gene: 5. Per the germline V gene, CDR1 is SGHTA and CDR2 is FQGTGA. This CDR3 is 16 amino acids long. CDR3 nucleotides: TGTGCCAGCAGCCCCGGGACTAGCAGCTCCTACAATGAGCAGTTCTTC. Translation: CASSPGTSSSYNEQFF.

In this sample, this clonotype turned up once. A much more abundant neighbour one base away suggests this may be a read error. This CDR3 reads CASSGGTSTDTQYF. The CDR3 nucleotides are TGCGCCAGCAGTGGGGGTACTAGCACAGATACGCAGTATTTT. This sequence joins TRBV10-1 and TRBJ2-3; D unclear. This CDR3 is 14 amino acids long. Germline V CDR1 and CDR2: WNHNN, SYGVQD (reference sequence). Trimming left V 4 bases short and J 0 bases short, with 8 bases between.

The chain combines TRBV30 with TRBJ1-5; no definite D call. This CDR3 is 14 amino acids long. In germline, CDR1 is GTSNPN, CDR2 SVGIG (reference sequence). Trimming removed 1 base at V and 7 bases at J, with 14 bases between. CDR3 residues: CAWSGAGEGQPQHF. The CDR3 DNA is TGTGCCTGGAGTGGGGCCGGGGAAGGACAGCCCCAGCATTTT.

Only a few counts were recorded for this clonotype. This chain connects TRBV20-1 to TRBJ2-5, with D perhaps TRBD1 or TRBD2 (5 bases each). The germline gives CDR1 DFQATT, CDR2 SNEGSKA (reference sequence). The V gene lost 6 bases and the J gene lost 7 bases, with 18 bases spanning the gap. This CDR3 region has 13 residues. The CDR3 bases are TGCAGTGCCGGGGACGGCCAAGAGGGGACCCAGTACTTC. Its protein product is CSAGDGQEGTQYF.

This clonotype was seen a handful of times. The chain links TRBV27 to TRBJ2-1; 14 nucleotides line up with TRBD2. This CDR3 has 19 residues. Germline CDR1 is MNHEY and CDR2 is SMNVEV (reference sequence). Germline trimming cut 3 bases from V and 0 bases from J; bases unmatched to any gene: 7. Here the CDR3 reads CASSFRGLAGGSSYNEQFF. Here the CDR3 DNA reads TGTGCCAGCAGTTTTCGAGGACTAGCGGGAGGTAGCTCCTACAATGAGCAGTTCTTC.

The CDR3 DNA reads TGTGCCAGCAGTTTATCCCCGGGACAGCTTCTGCCCCTCCACTTT. Its translation is CASSLSPGQLLPLHF. The chain links TRBV27 to TRBJ1-6; 7 bases align to TRBD1. Germline lookup yields CDR1 MNHEY and CDR2 SMNVEV (reference sequence). With V trimmed by 0 bases and J by 13 bases, 9 bases remained unmatched. CDR3 length: 15 amino acids.

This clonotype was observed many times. The DNA for the CDR3 is TGTGCCAGCAGTGAAGCGAGGGGGCAAGGCTATGGCTACACCTTC. This translates into CASSEARGQGYGYTF. The chain joins TRBV2 to TRBJ1-2; the match to TRBD1 covers 7 bases. With 0 bases clipped from V and 4 bases from J, the junction kept 5 bases outside the gene matches. Germline assignment: CDR1 SNHLY and CDR2 FYNNEI. The CDR3 has 15 residues.

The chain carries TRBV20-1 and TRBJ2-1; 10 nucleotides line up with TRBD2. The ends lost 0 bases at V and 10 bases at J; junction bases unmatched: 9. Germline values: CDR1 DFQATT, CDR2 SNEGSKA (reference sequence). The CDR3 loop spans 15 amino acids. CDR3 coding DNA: TGCAGTGCTAGAGATCTAGGTCTAGCGGGAGAAGAGCAGTTCTTC. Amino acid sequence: CSARDLGLAGEEQFF.

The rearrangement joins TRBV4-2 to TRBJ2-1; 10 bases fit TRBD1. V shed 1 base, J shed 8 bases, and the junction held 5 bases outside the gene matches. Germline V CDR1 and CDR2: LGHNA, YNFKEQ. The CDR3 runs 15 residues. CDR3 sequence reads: CASSQGQGASDEQFF. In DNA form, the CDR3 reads TGTGCCAGCAGCCAAGGACAGGGGGCTAGCGATGAGCAGTTCTTC.

DNA for the CDR3: TGTGCCAGCAGTCACCAGGTTTCGGGGACGACCACAGATACGCAGTATTTT. Its protein product is CASSHQVSGTTTDTQYF. V and J are TRBV7-9 and TRBJ2-3, with D perhaps assigned TRBD1 or TRBD2 (5 bases each). Looked up from germline, CDR1 is SEHNR and CDR2 is FQNEAQ (reference sequence). The CDR3 extends over 17 amino acids. The V end lost 6 bases, the J end lost 2 bases, and 21 bases lay between the germline ends.